These 23 T cell receptor beta chains share one sample of origin, sequenced in a study of T cells after yellow fever vaccination (dated by TCRdb to between 2018 and 2020). The sample's treatment or condition, from its label and the paper: live attenuated yellow fever vaccine strain. Libraries were built with 5' RACE. Instrument used: Illumina HiSeq 2500. TCRdb trimmed public reads at Q25 via fastp, called clones via MiXCR and kept in-frame beta chains. Rows are combined by CDR3 protein, so each entry shows the most common genes and DNA. The sample records approximately 550,000 distinct CDR3 sequences, around 21% of which are singletons. Jointly, the top ten make up roughly an eighth of the sample. The source material was PBMCs, sampled 15 days after the yellow fever booster vaccination. These receptors originate from a man aged 30 to 45 who received the YFV17D yellow fever vaccine.

This chain connects TRBV12-3 or TRBV12-4 to TRBJ2-7, with D uncertain. This CDR3 spans 12 amino acids. Trimming pared 5 bases from V and 7 bases from J, leaving 12 bases between. Here the CDR3 reads CASSVAPREQYF. CDR3 DNA: TGTGCCAGCAGTGTGGCGCCCCGGGAGCAGTACTTC.

This clonotype was seen a few times. The chain has TRBV5-1 and TRBJ2-7; D not resolved. The CDR3 has 13 residues. V was shortened by 4 bases and J by 4 bases, with 12 bases between the two germline ends. Germline assignment: CDR1 SGHRS and CDR2 YFSETQ. The CDR3 nucleotides read TGCGCCAGCAGCCCGAGAAATCATTACGAGCAGTACTTC. It codes for CASSPRNHYEQYF.

This clonotype has just a few counts. V and J are TRBV6-5 and TRBJ2-5; 13 bases map to TRBD2. From germline, CDR1 is MNHEY and CDR2 SVGAGI. V was clipped by 4 bases and J by 5 bases; unmatched bases: 7. The CDR3 spans 16 residues. The CDR3 here is CASSSRLAGGGETQYF. In nucleotides, the CDR3 is TGTGCCAGCAGTTCCAGACTAGCGGGAGGCGGGGAGACCCAGTACTTC.

This clonotype was seen repeatedly, ten times or more. The V and J genes are TRBV12-3 or TRBV12-4 and TRBJ2-7; D is unresolved. The V gene lost 5 bases and the J gene lost 0 bases, with 8 bases spanning the gap. The CDR3 is 13 residues long. The CDR3, as DNA: TGTGCCAGCAGTCGGACGGTCTCCTACGAGCAGTACTTC. It encodes CASSRTVSYEQYF.

The chain uses TRBV15 and TRBJ2-2; D is undetermined. The CDR3 is made up of 12 amino acids. Germline V lookup: CDR1 LNHNV, CDR2 YYDKDF (reference sequence). The germline V and J ends were trimmed by 7 bases and 1 base, with 4 bases remaining between them. The CDR3 DNA sequence: TGTGCCACCACCCAGAACACCGGGGAGCTGTTTTTT. Encoded protein: CATTQNTGELFF. The full variable domain, its missing parts supplied by reference TRBV15 and TRBJ2-2, is DAMVIQNPRYQVTQFGKPVTLSCSQTLNHNVMYWYQQKSSQAPKLLFHYYDKDFNNEADTPDNFQSRRPNTSFCFLDIRSPGLGDTAMYLCATTQNTGELFFGEGSRLTVL.

The chain is built from TRBV20-1 and TRBJ2-1; D is unclear. Trimming shortened V by 8 bases and J by 8 bases, and 19 bases separated the two germline ends. CDR3 length equals 13 residues. Germline values: CDR1 DFQATT, CDR2 SNEGSKA (reference sequence). CDR3 nucleotides: TGCAGTACCCCGGGCCCCCCCGTCCATGAGCAGTTCTTC. Amino acids: CSTPGPPVHEQFF.

V is TRBV3-1 and J is TRBJ2-1, with D tentatively TRBD2 (5 bases). Germline CDR1 and CDR2: LGHDT and YNNKEL (reference sequence). This CDR3 contains 15 residues. Trimming left V 4 bases short and J 4 bases short, with 14 bases between. The DNA of the CDR3 is TGTGCCAGCAGCCGTGGGGAGTGGGGTTACAATGAGCAGTTCTTC. Amino acids: CASSRGEWGYNEQFF.

This chain joins TRBV27 and TRBJ2-7; TRBD2 matches 8 bases. Germline trimming cut 2 bases from V and 6 bases from J; bases unmatched to any gene: 12. CDR3 length equals 16 residues. CDR1 MNHEY and CDR2 SMNVEV come from the germline V gene (reference sequence). CDR3 DNA sequence: TGTGCCAGCAGTTTAGACCCGGGACTAGGGGCGGTCGAGCAGTACTTC. It codes for CASSLDPGLGAVEQYF.

This clonotype has just a few counts. This rearrangement joins TRBV5-1 to TRBJ2-3; D possibly corresponds to TRBD1 (5 bases). In germline, CDR1 is SGHRS, CDR2 YFSETQ. This CDR3 is built from 14 residues. V was pared by 5 bases and J by 2 bases, with 12 bases between. The CDR3 here is CASRAGWTTDTQYF. The CDR3, as DNA: TGCGCCAGCAGGGCAGGGTGGACCACAGATACGCAGTATTTT.

This clonotype was seen a handful of times. The chain carries TRBV2 and TRBJ2-1; 8 bases line up with TRBD2. The CDR3 contains 15 residues. Germline CDR1 is SNHLY and CDR2 is FYNNEI. V dropped 2 bases and J dropped 9; count of bases not matched to a gene: 9. For the CDR3, the DNA is TGTGCCAGCAGTGAACACAGCGGGGGTCGGGGTGAGCAGTTCTTC. It translates to CASSEHSGGRGEQFF.

This clonotype appeared a few times. The chain recombines TRBV5-1 with TRBJ1-5; TRBD1 is a possible D gene (6 bases). The germline V and J ends were trimmed by 1 base and 0 bases, with 14 bases remaining between them. Germline assignment: CDR1 SGHRS and CDR2 YFSETQ. The CDR3 covers 17 residues. The CDR3 bases are TGCGCCAGCAGCTTGACCCCTCCAGGGGATAGCAATCAGCCCCAGCATTTT. It yields the protein CASSLTPPGDSNQPQHF.

This clonotype was observed a handful of times. This sequence joins TRBV20-1 and TRBJ2-2; D is undetermined. V lost 4 bases and J lost 4, with 10 bases in between. Germline-derived CDR1 and CDR2 are DFQATT and SNEGSKA (reference sequence). The CDR3 contains 13 residues. The CDR3 bases are TGCAGTGCTATTTGGAGCCCCACCGGGGAGCTGTTTTTT. As protein: CSAIWSPTGELFF.

This clonotype was detected ten times or more. CDR3 bases: TGTGCCAGCAGTTACACCTCAAATGTGCAGTACTTC. Amino acid sequence: CASSYTSNVQYF. The chain is built from TRBV6-2 or TRBV6-3 and TRBJ2-7; no reliable D call. Deletions cut 2 bases from V and 9 bases from J, with 11 bases between. CDR3 length: 12 amino acids. The germline CDR1 and CDR2 sequences are MNHEY and SVGEGT.

This clonotype has a count of ten or more. The chain joins TRBV5-1 to TRBJ2-3; the D gene is possibly TRBD2 (7 bases). Between the trimmed V and J ends, which lost 5 bases and 4 bases, there was a span of 11 bases. This CDR3 is built from 13 residues. CDR1 is SGHRS, CDR2 YFSETQ, per germline. The CDR3 spells CASSSGGPDTQYF. Here the CDR3 DNA reads TGCGCCAGCAGTTCCGGGGGGCCAGATACGCAGTATTTT.

This clonotype was picked up a small number of times. The rearrangement uses TRBV20-1 and TRBJ2-5, with 13 positions matching TRBD2. Trimming took 6 bases from V and 2 from J; bases not matched to a gene: 6. The CDR3 extends over 15 amino acids. Germline CDR1 reads DFQATT; CDR2 reads SNEGSKA (reference sequence). CDR3: CSALSTSGRQETQYF. The DNA for the CDR3 is TGCAGTGCCTTGTCGACTAGCGGGAGGCAAGAGACCCAGTACTTC.

This clonotype came up a few times. The chain carries TRBV25-1 and TRBJ2-3; 11 nucleotides align to TRBD2. V shed 4 bases, J shed 5 bases, and the junction held 8 bases outside the gene matches. The germline CDR1 and CDR2 sequences are MGHDK and SYGVNS. The CDR3 totals 16 residues. The CDR3 region has the DNA TGTGCCAGCAGTGGCATTAGCGGGAGGGCCGTAGATACGCAGTATTTT. Its protein product is CASSGISGRAVDTQYF.

The V and J genes are TRBV12-3 or TRBV12-4 and TRBJ2-1; TRBD2 aligns across 13 bases. This CDR3 has 17 amino acids. The V gene end was trimmed by 4 bases and the J gene end by 9 bases; junction bases not matched to a gene: 12. The CDR3 coding sequence is TGTGCCAGCAGTTCCAGTCCCGGACTAGCGGGAGTCACTGAGCAGTTCTTC. It yields the protein CASSSSPGLAGVTEQFF.

This clonotype showed up just a few times. V gene TRBV7-3 combines with J gene TRBJ2-1; D perhaps matches TRBD2 (5 bases). The CDR3 is 13 amino acids. V lost 5 bases and J 6 bases, leaving 11 bases between the germline ends. CDR1 and CDR2 from the germline V gene are SGHTA and FQGTGA. CDR3 DNA sequence: TGTGCCAGCAGCCTGACTACTTTCAATGAGCAGTTCTTC. It codes for CASSLTTFNEQFF.

This clonotype was seen a handful of times. Mismatch with germline at one junction end may stem from a read error. The chain couples TRBV9 to TRBJ1-1; perhaps TRBD1 as D (6 bases). This CDR3 is built from 14 residues. CDR1 and CDR2 (germline): SGDLS, YYNGEE. The CDR3 region is CASSVGQGNAEAFF. The CDR3, as DNA: TGTGCCAGCAGCGTAGGGCAGGGGAACGCTGAAGCTTTCTTT.

This chain connects TRBV12-3 or TRBV12-4 to TRBJ1-1; TRBD1 aligns across 7 bases. Germline trimming cut 4 bases from V and 6 bases from J; bases unmatched to any gene: 5. This CDR3 has 13 amino acids. This CDR3 reads CASSYQGDAEAFF. As DNA, the CDR3 is TGTGCCAGCAGTTACCAGGGGGACGCTGAAGCTTTCTTT.

The chain recombines TRBV28 with TRBJ1-4, with 9 nucleotides matching TRBD1. Per germline, CDR1 MDHEN and CDR2 SYDVKM. V lost 7 bases and J lost 6; bases outside the gene matches: 6. CDR3 length: 14 residues. In nucleotides, the CDR3 is TGTGCCAGCACCCTGACAGGGGGGGATGAAAAACTGTTTTTT. It encodes CASTLTGGDEKLFF.

V and J are TRBV12-3 or TRBV12-4 and TRBJ1-2, with 12 bases aligning to TRBD1. The length of the CDR3 is 16 residues. V shed 6 bases and J 6 bases; nucleotides not matched to a gene: 11. The CDR3 spells CASSPGQGAGGDGYTF. CDR3 in DNA: TGTGCCAGCAGCCCGGGACAGGGGGCGGGTGGCGATGGCTACACCTTC.

V usage is TRBV20-1 and J usage is TRBJ1-1, with D maybe TRBD1 (6 bases). CDR3 length equals 13 residues. CDR1 is DFQATT and CDR2 is SNEGSKA in the germline V gene (reference sequence). The CDR3 DNA reads TGCAGCCCGCGGGGGCATATGAACACTGAAGCTTTCTTT. Protein: CSPRGHMNTEAFF.